These T cell receptor beta chains were read from a single sample in a study of blood T cell repertoires in COVID-19. TCRdb's table, derived via immunoSEQ multiplex PCR, lists solely in-frame clones and lacks some. The sample records 350,000 to 500,000 clones, 80% to 90% being singletons. The sequenced material came from peripheral blood. These receptors were taken from a man between 18 and 35 years old with COVID-19, enrolled during active disease. Each CDR3 is given without its conserved first and last residue. The D gene is left open where the match is weak. Clone size is shown for a subset of rows, as once, few, many or a class of expanded clone.

ASSSGDRGLTNEKLF NA TRBV5-6 TRBD1
ASSQDGLANNEQF NA TRBV4-2 NA
SVPSESTDTQY NA TRBV29-1 NA
ASSLGREGTQY NA TRBV3-1/TRBV3-2 TRBD2
ASSLDGSGGTYNEQF NA TRBV11-2 TRBD2
ASRTGGDGTGELF NA TRBV5-1 TRBD1
ASSFEGRDTEAF few TRBV5-1 NA
ASSQASGGPNIQY NA TRBV27 TRBD2
ASRIDYPSGNEQF NA TRBV5-1 NA
ATSDLRGTGELF NA TRBV24-1 NA
SVAGSSVYEQY NA TRBV29-1 NA
ASSLAGTSPYEQY NA TRBV5-4 TRBD2
ASKGDANEKLF NA TRBV2 NA
ASSVGGYSGNTIY NA TRBV9 NA
ASSLGLSNEQF NA TRBV5-1 NA
ASKEGGKAF NA TRBV5-4 NA
ASSFGNQPQH NA TRBV5-4 NA
ASSGHTTYEQY NA TRBV10-2 NA
ASSWTANIQETQY NA TRBV5-1 NA
ASSPGTSVGQF NA TRBV5-1 TRBD2
ASSQDGGAEAF NA TRBV3-1/TRBV3-2 NA
ATSRDRDFIYYGYT NA TRBV15 NA
ASSQGSYRVTGELF NA TRBV3-1/TRBV3-2 NA
ASSLGLAGGSYEQY NA TRBV5-1 TRBD2